The 23 T cell receptor beta chains below were found in one sample sequenced in a study of blood T cell repertoires in COVID-19. Only in-frame clones appear in the TCRdb table, and some are missing; sequencing was by immunoSEQ multiplex PCR. The sample has roughly 400,000 clones; about 88% are singletons. Input material: PBMCs or T cells enriched from blood (not recorded which). These receptors were obtained from a woman under 30 who had been exposed to COVID-19.

The CDR3 reads CASSEASGANNQPQHF. The CDR3 region has the DNA TGTGCCAGCAGTGAAGCATCAGGGGCCAACAATCAGCCCCAGCATTTT. The chain couples TRBV2 to TRBJ1-5; D possibly corresponds to TRBD1 (6 bases). V was cut by 0 bases and J by 3 bases, with 12 bases left in between. The CDR3 runs to 16 residues. The germline V gene encodes CDR1 SNHLY and CDR2 FYNNEI. The full variable domain, rest sourced from reference TRBV2 and TRBJ1-5, is EPEVTQTPSHQVTQMGQEVILRCVPISNHLYFYWYRQILGQKVEFLVSFYNNEISEKSEIFDDQFSVERPDGSNFTLKIRSTKLEDSAMYFCASSEASGANNQPQHFGDGTRLSIL.

V gene TRBV6-2 or TRBV6-3 combines with J gene TRBJ1-3; unclear D gene. Germline values: CDR1 MNHEY, CDR2 SVGEGT. This CDR3 is built from 15 residues. V lost 0 bases and J 0 bases, leaving 6 bases between the germline ends. The CDR3, as DNA: TGTGCCAGCAGTTACTCCGCAGTCTCTGGAAACACCATATATTTT. Its protein is CASSYSAVSGNTIYF.

The J gene is TRBJ1-3, the V gene TRBV19; D might be TRBD1 (5 bases). The CDR3 length is 14 residues. Germline V gene lookup returns CDR1 LNHDA and CDR2 SQIVND (reference sequence). With 6 bases removed from V and 4 bases from J, the gap between germline ends came to 13 bases. The CDR3 loop is CASRQAISGNTIYF. CDR3 bases: TGTGCCAGTAGACAGGCCATCTCGGGAAACACCATATATTTT.

V is TRBV5-4 and J is TRBJ2-7; D is unclear. CDR3 length equals 11 residues. Germline CDR1 reads SGHNT; CDR2 reads YYREEE (reference sequence). V dropped 1 base and J dropped 5 bases, with 4 bases sitting between them. The DNA for the CDR3 is TGTGCCAGCAGCTTGTTTAACGAGCAGTACTTC. Its translation is CASSLFNEQYF. The complete variable domain, with remaining parts taken from reference TRBV5-4 and TRBJ2-7, reads ETGVTQSPTHLIKTRGQQVTLRCSSQSGHNTVSWYQQALGQGPQFIFQYYREEENGRGNFPPRFSGLQFPNYSSELNVNALELDDSALYLCASSLFNEQYFGPGTRLTVT.

J is TRBJ1-1 and V is TRBV30, with D possibly TRBD1 on 6 matching bases. The V end lost 0 bases, the J end lost 4 bases, and 12 bases lay between the germline ends. The CDR3 length is 14 residues. Germline assignment: CDR1 GTSNPN and CDR2 SVGIG (reference sequence). CDR3 sequence: CAWSVPGVFTEAFF. The CDR3 coding sequence is TGTGCCTGGAGTGTCCCAGGGGTTTTCACTGAAGCTTTCTTT.

The chain joins TRBV7-9 to TRBJ2-5; 7 bases fit TRBD1. Germline V gene lookup returns CDR1 SEHNR and CDR2 FQNEAQ (reference sequence). The CDR3 is 14 amino acids. V trimming: 4 bases; J trimming: 4 bases; junction bases outside the gene matches: 6. The DNA for the CDR3 is TGTGCCAGCAGCTCCGCAGGGGGTAGAGAGACCCAGTACTTC. Its protein product is CASSSAGGRETQYF.

This clone was detected only a few times. The V call is TRBV28, the J call TRBJ1-5, with D possibly being TRBD1 (5 bases). CDR3 length: 14 residues. The ends were cut back, 7 bases at V and 7 bases at J, with 17 bases in the middle. Germline values: CDR1 MDHEN, CDR2 SYDVKM. CDR3 DNA: TGTGCCAGCACCCTTCTGGGGGAGGTACAGCCCCAGCATTTT. Translation: CASTLLGEVQPQHF. Combining the CDR3 with reference TRBV28 and TRBJ1-5 gives the whole variable domain DVKVTQSSRYLVKRTGEKVFLECVQDMDHENMFWYRQDPGLGLRLIYFSYDVKMKEKGDIPEGYSVSREKKERFSLILESASTNQTSMYLCASTLLGEVQPQHFGDGTRLSIL.

With regard to this clone: Different DNA sequences within this sample yield the same CDR3. This rearrangement joins TRBV5-1 to TRBJ1-5; 8 nucleotides align to TRBD1. Germline V gene sequence: CDR1 SGHRS, CDR2 YFSETQ. J was trimmed by 2 bases and V by 2 bases; bases with no gene match: 3. This CDR3 is built from 15 residues. For the CDR3, the DNA is TGCGCCAGCAGCTTAGGACAGGGCGGCAATCAGCCCCAGCATTTT. This codes for CASSLGQGGNQPQHF.

As concerns this clone: The junction differs from germline at one of its ends, possibly a read error. V is TRBV7-8 and J is TRBJ2-7, with 7 bases aligning to TRBD1. The CDR3 length is 15 residues. Germline CDR1 is SGHVS and CDR2 is FQNEAQ. The CDR3 protein is CASSPRQGFSSEQYF. CDR3 bases: TGTGCCAGCAGCCCGAGACAGGGATTCTCCTCCGAGCAGTACTTC.

V gene TRBV24-1 combines with J gene TRBJ2-1; 8 bases agree with TRBD1. This CDR3 spans 14 amino acids. Trimming at V came to 5 bases and at J to 6 bases, leaving 5 bases not matched to a gene. Per germline, CDR1 KGHDR and CDR2 SFDVKD. CDR3 region: CATSGRTGINEQFF. The CDR3 region has the DNA TGTGCCACCAGTGGGAGGACAGGGATCAATGAGCAGTTCTTC.

This CDR3 is CAISGRMEAYEQYF. The DNA for the CDR3 is TGTGCCATCAGTGGGAGGATGGAAGCCTACGAGCAGTACTTC. The rearrangement links TRBV10-3 to TRBJ2-7, with D possibly TRBD2 on 5 matching bases. V lost 4 bases, J lost 2 bases, and 12 bases lay in between. CDR3 length: 14 residues. Germline assignment: CDR1 ENHRY and CDR2 SYGVKD.

This chain joins TRBV20-1 and TRBJ2-7; D is undetermined. The CDR3 has 11 amino acids. Germline-derived CDR1 and CDR2 are DFQATT and SNEGSKA (reference sequence). Trimming removed 6 bases from V and 3 bases from J, with 9 bases in between. The DNA for the CDR3 is TGCAGTGCCCCGGAGAACTACGAGCAGTACTTC. Encoded protein: CSAPENYEQYF.

The chain carries TRBV7-9 and TRBJ2-7; tentative D call: TRBD1 (5 bases). The CDR3 consists of 15 residues. The V end was cut by 1 base, the J end by 0 bases, with 10 bases between. The germline gives CDR1 SEHNR, CDR2 FQNEAQ (reference sequence). The CDR3: CASSLDSTASYEQYF. The CDR3 nucleotides read TGTGCCAGCAGCTTAGATTCGACAGCCTCCTACGAGCAGTACTTC. The full variable domain, with the rest looked up from reference TRBV7-9 and TRBJ2-7, is DTGVSQNPRHKITKRGQNVTFRCDPISEHNRLYWYRQTLGQGPEFLTYFQNEAQLEKSRLLSDRFSAERPKGSFSTLEIQRTEQGDSAMYLCASSLDSTASYEQYFGPGTRLTVT.

This clone was observed a single time. V gene TRBV19 combines with J gene TRBJ2-7, with a tentative D call TRBD1 (5 bases). This CDR3 has 15 amino acids. Germline loops: CDR1 LNHDA, CDR2 SQIVND (reference sequence). Deletions cut 1 base from V and 2 bases from J, with 12 bases between. CDR3 bases: TGTGCCAGTAGTATAGCAGGGAACGGAGCCTACGAGCAGTACTTC. This sequence encodes CASSIAGNGAYEQYF. The variable domain in full, completed from reference TRBV19 and TRBJ2-7, reads DGGITQSPKYLFRKEGQNVTLSCEQNLNHDAMYWYRQDPGQGLRLIYYSQIVNDFQKGDIAEGYSVSREKKESFPLTVTSAQKNPTAFYLCASSIAGNGAYEQYFGPGTRLTVT.

The DNA for the CDR3 is TGCAGCGCTAACTGGGGGGGTGGTTACGAGCAGTACTTC. Protein sequence: CSANWGGGYEQYF. This chain joins TRBV29-1 and TRBJ2-7; 7 positions agree with TRBD2. This CDR3 region has 13 residues. Trimming cost V 7 bases and J 4 bases; bases outside gene matches: 10. Germline loops: CDR1 SQVTM, CDR2 ANQGSEA.

This clone was detected only a few times. The chain has TRBV29-1 and TRBJ1-1; the match to TRBD1 covers 12 bases. The V gene's germline CDR1 is SQVTM and CDR2 ANQGSEA. The CDR3 has 14 amino acids. The junction had 5 bases not matched to a gene; V was cut back by 4 bases and J by 5 bases. The CDR3 bases are TGCAGCGTTGCCGGGACAGGGGGCGGGACTGAAGCTTTCTTT. Its translation: CSVAGTGGGTEAFF.

The chain's CDR3 is CASGLQRNTEAFF. For the CDR3, the DNA is TGTGCCAGCGGCCTGCAGCGGAACACTGAAGCTTTCTTT. The gene calls are TRBV2 and TRBJ1-1; D uncertain. CDR3 length: 13 amino acids. V shed 8 bases and J shed 1 base, with 11 bases lying between them. Germline V CDR1 and CDR2: SNHLY, FYNNEI.

The CDR3 sequence: CASSDSSDTDTQYF. CDR3 coding DNA: TGCGCCAGCAGTGATTCTAGCGACACAGATACGCAGTATTTT. The chain combines TRBV10-1 with TRBJ2-3; D perhaps matches TRBD2 (6 bases). Germline V CDR1 and CDR2: WNHNN, SYGVQD (reference sequence). The length of the CDR3 is 14 residues. The germline V and J ends were trimmed by 3 bases and 2 bases, with 9 bases remaining between them.

The chain employs TRBV3-1 (or the pseudogene TRBV3-2) and TRBJ2-7, with 7 bases fitting TRBD2. The CDR3 has 14 amino acids. Germline V gives CDR1 LGHDT, CDR2 YNNKEL (reference sequence). Trimming cost V 3 bases and J 6 bases; bases outside gene matches: 8. The CDR3 region is CASSHQLAAAEQYF. Written as DNA, the CDR3 is TGTGCCAGCAGCCATCAGCTAGCGGCCGCCGAGCAGTACTTC.

This sequence joins TRBV19 and TRBJ1-2, with D perhaps TRBD1 (5 bases). The CDR3 has 14 residues. Germline lookup yields CDR1 LNHDA and CDR2 SQIVND (reference sequence). V lost 3 bases to trimming and J lost 4 bases, with 12 bases between them. The CDR3 here is CASSMAVDSYGYTF. The CDR3 DNA is TGTGCCAGTAGTATGGCGGTAGACAGCTATGGCTACACCTTC.

V and J are TRBV5-1 and TRBJ2-2; 7 nucleotides align to TRBD2. The CDR3 length is 16 residues. Losses at the gene ends were 4 bases for V and 3 bases for J; bases not matched to a gene: 9. The germline V gene encodes CDR1 SGHRS and CDR2 YFSETQ. The CDR3 nucleotides are TGCGCCAGCAGCGCCATCGCGGGAGCGGACACCGGGGAGCTGTTTTTT. Protein sequence: CASSAIAGADTGELFF. Full variable domain (missing parts from reference TRBV5-1 and TRBJ2-2): KAGVTQTPRYLIKTRGQQVTLSCSPISGHRSVSWYQQTPGQGLQFLFEYFSETQRNKGNFPGRFSGRQFSNSRSEMNVSTLELGDSALYLCASSAIAGADTGELFFGEGSRLTVL.

The gene calls are TRBV9 and TRBJ1-3; D remains ambiguous. The germline V gene encodes CDR1 SGDLS and CDR2 YYNGEE. Trimming took 0 bases from V and 0 from J, leaving 7 bases between them. The CDR3 is 15 amino acids. Written as DNA, the CDR3 is TGTGCCAGCAGCGTAGATGTCTTCTCTGGAAACACCATATATTTT. It codes for CASSVDVFSGNTIYF.

This chain connects TRBV29-1 to TRBJ2-7; D might be TRBD1 (6 bases). The CDR3 is 13 amino acids. CDR1 is SQVTM, CDR2 ANQGSEA, per germline. Trimming pared 7 bases from V and 4 bases from J, leaving 17 bases between. CDR3 sequence: CSGGRGNGYEQYF. CDR3 nucleotide sequence: TGCAGCGGGGGTAGGGGGAACGGGTACGAGCAGTACTTC.